This record looks at one T cell receptor (beta chain) sequence and its context. CDR1 LNHDA and CDR2 SQIVND come from the germline V gene (reference sequence). The CDR3 sequence is 16 residues long. Trimming removed 3 bases from V and 2 bases from J; junction bases left unmatched: 7. The data belong to a study of blood T cell repertoires in COVID-19. For the study at large: Sample material is recorded as cDNA or gDNA derived from T cells, B-cell-depleted T cells, or PBMCs.

Profiled with immunoSEQ multiplex PCR; TCRdb holds only in-frame clones, not every one. Found here are 170,000 or so clones, around 87% of them singletons; the top ten hold roughly 0.57%. The sequence derives from a man aged 55-75 years with COVID-19, enrolled during active disease. The chain is built from TRBV19 and TRBJ1-5; 7 nucleotides line up with TRBD1. The specimen sequenced was peripheral blood. For the CDR3, the DNA is TGTGCCAGTAGTATTGCGGCAGGGGGTGGCAATCAGCCCCAGCATTTT. It specifies CASSIAAGGGNQPQHF.